The sequence of this T cell receptor (beta chain) was determined in a study of shared clonotypes between healthy human individuals. The healthy adult donors were HIV-negative and reported no recent acute infections or vaccinations. This clone came up a few times. The CDR3 has 14 residues. CDR1 LNHDA and CDR2 SQIVND come from the germline V gene (reference sequence). V lost 7 bases to trimming and J lost 0 bases; unmatched junction nucleotides: 2. Profiled with immunoSEQ multiplex PCR; TCRdb holds only in-frame clones, not every one. The sample shows about 710,000 clones, around three quarters of them seen only once.

V gene TRBV19 combines with J gene TRBJ2-3; 9 positions match TRBD2. The source is a woman aged 25 to 39 in good health. Sequencing used memory CD4+ T cells sorted from blood. Subset of the sample: CD45RA-negative fraction. Here the CDR3 DNA reads TGTGCCAGTAAGCGGGAGGCTAGCACAGATACGCAGTATTTT. It codes for CASKREASTDTQYF. The full variable domain, rest sourced from reference TRBV19 and TRBJ2-3, is DGGITQSPKYLFRKEGQNVTLSCEQNLNHDAMYWYRQDPGQGLRLIYYSQIVNDFQKGDIAEGYSVSREKKESFPLTVTSAQKNPTAFYLCASKREASTDTQYFGPGTRLTVL.